This T cell receptor (delta chain) stems from a study of gamma-delta T cells after stem cell transplantation. CDR1 is TSWWSYY, CDR2 QGS, per germline. This CDR3 is 20 amino acids long. The V gene end was trimmed by 5 bases and the J gene end by 0 bases; junction bases not matched to a gene: 24. TCRdb re-processed the RT-PCR reads using CATT. In the table there are 2,500 to 3,000 delta-chain clones, 30% of which are singletons. Sequences were obtained from gamma-delta T cells. The clonotype was recovered from a human donor. It is not recorded whose cells these are; they may come from a transplant donor. The chain carries TRDV1 and TRDJ4, with 7 bases aligning to TRDD2. Here the CDR3 DNA reads TGTGCTCTTGGGAACGCAAGGGTTTCCTACAGGGATGAAAAGGCCAGACCCCTGATCTTT. This encodes CALGNARVSYRDEKARPLIF.